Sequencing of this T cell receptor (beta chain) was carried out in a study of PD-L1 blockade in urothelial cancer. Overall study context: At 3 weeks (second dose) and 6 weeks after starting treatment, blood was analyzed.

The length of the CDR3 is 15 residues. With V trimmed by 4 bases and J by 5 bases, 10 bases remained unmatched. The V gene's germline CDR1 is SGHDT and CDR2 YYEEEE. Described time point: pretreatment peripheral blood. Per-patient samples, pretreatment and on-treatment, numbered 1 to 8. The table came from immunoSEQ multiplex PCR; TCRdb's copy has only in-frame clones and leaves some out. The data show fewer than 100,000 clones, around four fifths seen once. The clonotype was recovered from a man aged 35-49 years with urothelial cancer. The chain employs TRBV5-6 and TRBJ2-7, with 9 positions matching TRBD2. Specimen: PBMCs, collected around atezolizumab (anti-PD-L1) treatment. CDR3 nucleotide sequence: TGTGCCAGCAGCGGAATTAGCGGGAGAGGGAACGAGCAGTACTTC. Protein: CASSGISGRGNEQYF.